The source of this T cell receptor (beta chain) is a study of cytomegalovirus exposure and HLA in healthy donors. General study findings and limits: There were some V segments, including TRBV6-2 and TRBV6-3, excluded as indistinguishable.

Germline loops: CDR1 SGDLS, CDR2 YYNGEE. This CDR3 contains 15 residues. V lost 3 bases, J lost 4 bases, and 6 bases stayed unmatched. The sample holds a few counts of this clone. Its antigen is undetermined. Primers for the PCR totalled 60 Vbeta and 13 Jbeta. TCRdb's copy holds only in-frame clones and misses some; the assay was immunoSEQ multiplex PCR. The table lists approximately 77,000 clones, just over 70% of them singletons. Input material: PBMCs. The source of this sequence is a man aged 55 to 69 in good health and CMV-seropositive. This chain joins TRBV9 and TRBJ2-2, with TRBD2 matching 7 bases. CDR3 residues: CASSGGSPGTGELFF. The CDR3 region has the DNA TGTGCCAGCAGCGGCGGGAGTCCGGGCACCGGGGAGCTGTTTTTT. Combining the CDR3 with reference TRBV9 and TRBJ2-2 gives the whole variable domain DSGVTQTPKHLITATGQRVTLRCSPRSGDLSVYWYQQSLDQGLQFLIQYYNGEERAKGNILERFSAQQFPDLHSELNLSSLELGDSALYFCASSGGSPGTGELFFGEGSRLTVL.